This is a list of T cell receptor beta chains from one sample in a study of sequential checkpoint blockade in melanoma. The protocol was immunoSEQ multiplex PCR, while the TCRdb copy is restricted to in-frame clones and leaves out a portion. The table shows more than 9,500 clones, with approximately 70% occurring only once. The sequenced sample was CD8+ T cells sorted from blood (inferred from file names), obtained from a patient given nivolumab and ipilimumab in sequence. The origin of the receptors is a human donor with melanoma. CDR3s include the opening cysteine and the closing phenylalanine or tryptophan.

V gene	J gene	CDR3 protein
TRBV19	TRBJ2-7	CASSIVPGGPPYEQYF
TRBV2	TRBJ2-3	CASSGAYSTDTQYF
TRBV6-1	TRBJ2-2	CASSEVATNTGELFF
TRBV4-1	TRBJ2-1	CASSQVGGRAYDNEQFF
TRBV2	TRBJ2-1	CASSALDRGAYNEQFF
TRBV5-1	TRBJ1-1	CASSLTTVMNTEAFF
TRBV28	TRBJ2-2	CASSSGGGGELFF
TRBV4-1	TRBJ2-7	CASSQSVGEINEQYF
TRBV28	TRBJ1-2	CASSLVSVNYGYTF
TRBV9	TRBJ2-7	CASRPDSSYEQYF
TRBV10-1	TRBJ2-1	CASSGTSEYNEQFF
TRBV13	TRBJ1-6	CASSIGQGRSPLHF
TRBV19	TRBJ2-7	CATPQETSFDEQYF
TRBV7-9	TRBJ2-2	CASSLGGAGELFF
TRBV7-9	TRBJ1-2	CASSKDRANYGYTF
TRBV6-5	TRBJ1-1	CASEAREGGNTEAFF
TRBV2	TRBJ1-2	CASSSNVALGTMNRYGYTF
TRBV5-4	TRBJ2-1	CASGPSSGSYNEQFF
TRBV5-8	TRBJ2-2	CASSSGTRAYGELFF
TRBV14	TRBJ2-7	CASSQERTASYEQYF
TRBV30	TRBJ2-1	CAWSVVARYNEQFF
TRBV2	TRBJ2-1	CAIGGDRVYNEQFF
TRBV4-1	TRBJ2-1	CASSQTGLAGEGTYNEQFF
TRBV5-8	TRBJ1-4	CASSPGQQFNEKLFF